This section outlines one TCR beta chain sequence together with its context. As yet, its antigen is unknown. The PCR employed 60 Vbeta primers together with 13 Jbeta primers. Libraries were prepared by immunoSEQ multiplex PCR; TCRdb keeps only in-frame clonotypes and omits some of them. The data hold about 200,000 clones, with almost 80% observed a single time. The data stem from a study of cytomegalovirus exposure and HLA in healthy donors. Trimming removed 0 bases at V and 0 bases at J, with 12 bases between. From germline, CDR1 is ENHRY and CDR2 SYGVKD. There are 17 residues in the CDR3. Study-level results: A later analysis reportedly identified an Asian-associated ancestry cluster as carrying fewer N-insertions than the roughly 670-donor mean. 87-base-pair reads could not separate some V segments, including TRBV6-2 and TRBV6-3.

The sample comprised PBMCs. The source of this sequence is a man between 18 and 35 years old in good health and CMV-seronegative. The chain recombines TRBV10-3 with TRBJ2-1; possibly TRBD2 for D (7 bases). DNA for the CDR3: TGTGCCATCAGTGAGTCTCGGCGGGGGCACTCCTACAATGAGCAGTTCTTC. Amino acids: CAISESRRGHSYNEQFF.